Listed here are 23 T cell receptor beta chains from one sample, sequenced in a study of shared clonotypes between healthy human individuals (TCRdb year 2020). Libraries were built with the immunoSEQ multiplex PCR assay. This immuneACCESS table, as held by TCRdb, lists in-frame sequences with V and J called but not all clones. Of the missing ones, under half trace to an unresolved V gene in checked studies; the others have no known cause. This sample has 450,000 to 500,000 clones in its table, and about 78% of those were observed once. The ten largest clones add up to 12% of the sample. Sequenced: PBMCs. All receptors come from a woman in her 40s in good health. Some clones in this sample may be carry-over from other donors' samples.

The V gene is TRBV15, the J gene TRBJ2-3, with 11 bases identical to TRBD1. Germline assignment: CDR1 LNHNV and CDR2 YYDKDF (reference sequence). CDR3 size: 14 residues. Trimming took 3 bases from V and 4 from J; bases not matched to a gene: 0. Here the CDR3 reads CATSRGQGADTQYF. DNA of the CDR3: TGTGCCACCAGCAGGGGACAGGGGGCAGATACGCAGTATTTT. The full variable domain, in which reference TRBV15 and TRBJ2-3 provide the parts outside the CDR3, is DAMVIQNPRYQVTQFGKPVTLSCSQTLNHNVMYWYQQKSSQAPKLLFHYYDKDFNNEADTPDNFQSRRPNTSFCFLDIRSPGLGDTAMYLCATSRGQGADTQYFGPGTRLTVL.

This clone was counted at least ten times. Other DNA sequences of this sample code for an identical CDR3. The chain is built from TRBV7-2 and TRBJ2-7; 9 bases agree with TRBD2. The ends lost 2 bases at V and 7 bases at J; junction bases unmatched: 9. This CDR3 contains 15 residues. Germline CDR1 is SGHTA and CDR2 is FQGNSA. CDR3 loop: CASSLFASGRWEQYF. The CDR3 DNA follows: TGTGCCAGCAGCTTATTTGCCAGCGGGAGGTGGGAGCAGTACTTC. Full variable domain (outside the CDR3, taken from reference TRBV7-2 and TRBJ2-7): GAGVSQSPSNKVTEKGKDVELRCDPISGHTALYWYRQSLGQGLEFLIYFQGNSAPDKSGLPSDRFSAERTGGSVSTLTIQRTQQEDSAVYLCASSLFASGRWEQYFGPGTRLTVT.

The rearrangement uses TRBV9 and TRBJ2-2, with D possibly being TRBD1 (7 bases). Trimming removed 0 bases from V and 9 bases from J, with 21 bases in between. Germline V gives CDR1 SGDLS, CDR2 YYNGEE. The CDR3 covers 17 residues. Here the CDR3 DNA reads TGTGCCAGCAGCGTAGACCAGGGGGGTAGCGTCGGTAGGGAGCTGTTTTTT. This translates into CASSVDQGGSVGRELFF. Combining the CDR3 with reference TRBV9 and TRBJ2-2 gives the whole variable domain DSGVTQTPKHLITATGQRVTLRCSPRSGDLSVYWYQQSLDQGLQFLIQYYNGEERAKGNILERFSAQQFPDLHSELNLSSLELGDSALYFCASSVDQGGSVGRELFFGEGSRLTVL.

The rearrangement joins TRBV21-1 to TRBJ2-5; the tabulated D call, TRBD2, remains unverified against the DNA. TRBV21-1 is a pseudogene. The CDR3 loop spans 20 amino acids. Here the CDR3 reads CASSKKGGIPQREGRETQYF. The CDR3 DNA is TGTGCCAGCAGCAAAAAAGGCGGGATTCCTCAGCGGGAGGGCCGGGAGACCCAGTACTTC.

The chain recombines TRBV29-1 with TRBJ1-5; no firm D call. Per the germline V gene, CDR1 is SQVTM and CDR2 is ANQGSEA. The V end lost 5 bases, the J end lost 7 bases, and 15 bases lay between the germline ends. The CDR3 covers 13 residues. CDR3 sequence (DNA): TGCAGCGTTATAACCCACCTGGACCAGCCCCAGCATTTT. Protein product: CSVITHLDQPQHF.

This chain joins TRBV4-1 and TRBJ2-1, with 7 bases that match TRBD2. V shed 2 bases, J shed 2 bases, and the junction held 6 bases outside the gene matches. The CDR3 is 16 amino acids. The germline V gene encodes CDR1 MGHRA and CDR2 YSYEKL. The DNA for the CDR3 is TGCGCCAGCAGCCAAATCCAAAGCGGGGCCTACAATGAGCAGTTCTTC. This encodes CASSQIQSGAYNEQFF.

V usage is TRBV5-1 and J usage is TRBJ2-7, with no clear D. Trimming took 1 base from V and 5 from J, leaving 4 bases between them. Germline values: CDR1 SGHRS, CDR2 YFSETQ. The CDR3 extends over 11 amino acids. CDR3: CASSLFDEQYF. The DNA of the CDR3 is TGCGCCAGCAGCTTGTTCGACGAGCAGTACTTC.

The V call is TRBV28, the J call TRBJ1-5; TRBD1 matches at 10 bases. Germline CDR1 and CDR2: MDHEN and SYDVKM. The trim removed 4 bases at V and 5 bases at J, leaving 2 bases unmatched. The CDR3 extends over 14 amino acids. The CDR3 reads CASSSGQGHQPQHF. The DNA for the CDR3 is TGTGCCAGCAGTTCGGGACAGGGGCATCAGCCCCAGCATTTT.

For this clone: Within the sample, other DNA sequences also encode this same CDR3. The rearrangement uses TRBV18 and TRBJ2-5; the D gene is possibly TRBD2 (6 bases). Germline V CDR1 and CDR2: KGHSH, LQKENI. This CDR3 has 14 amino acids. With 4 bases removed from V and 0 bases from J, the gap between germline ends came to 9 bases. The CDR3 protein is CASSLTGDQETQYF. CDR3 DNA: TGTGCCAGCTCACTGACGGGGGACCAAGAGACCCAGTACTTC.

The genes are TRBV19 and TRBJ1-5, with no clear D. The CDR3 has 15 amino acids. V lost 3 bases, J lost 3 bases, and 12 bases lay in between. Germline CDR1 LNHDA, CDR2 SQIVND (reference sequence). CDR3 protein: CASSIRWGDNQPQHF. CDR3 DNA: TGTGCCAGTAGTATTAGGTGGGGTGACAATCAGCCCCAGCATTTT.

The rearrangement links TRBV27 to TRBJ2-5; no clear D. From germline, CDR1 is MNHEY and CDR2 SMNVEV (reference sequence). This CDR3 has 13 amino acids. V dropped 6 bases and J dropped 5 bases, with 13 bases sitting between them. CDR3 in DNA: TGTGCCAGCAGCCTATATCCCTACGAGACCCAGTACTTC. Amino acids: CASSLYPYETQYF.

Only one count was recorded for this clone. The chain has TRBV7-2 and TRBJ2-3; the match to TRBD2 covers 11 bases. J was trimmed by 2 bases and V by 5 bases; bases with no gene match: 9. CDR1 is SGHTA and CDR2 is FQGNSA in the germline V gene. This CDR3 region has 17 residues. The CDR3 here is CASSTRQTSGDTDTQYF. In nucleotides, the CDR3 is TGTGCCAGCAGCACCCGACAGACTAGCGGGGACACAGATACGCAGTATTTT.

Regarding this clone: A far larger clone differs by one base, so this is likely a read error. The same CDR3 can be traced to other DNA sequences in this sample. The rearrangement links TRBV2 to TRBJ2-2, with unresolved D. CDR1 SNHLY and CDR2 FYNNEI come from the germline V gene. The CDR3 consists of 12 residues. The CDR3 nucleotides are TGCGCCAGCAGGCCCTACACCGGGGAGCTGTTTTTT. It yields the protein CASRPYTGELFF.

The V gene is TRBV5-1, the J gene TRBJ1-2; D ambiguous. The germline gives CDR1 SGHRS, CDR2 YFSETQ. The ends were cut back, 4 bases at V and 2 bases at J, with 12 bases in the middle. The CDR3 contains 14 residues. The CDR3 loop reads CASSPPVGNYGYTF. In DNA form, the CDR3 reads TGCGCCAGCAGCCCCCCGGTAGGGAACTATGGCTACACCTTC.

The chain couples TRBV10-3 to TRBJ2-1; TRBD1 aligns across 9 bases. This CDR3 has 13 amino acids. Germline V gene lookup returns CDR1 ENHRY and CDR2 SYGVKD. The V segment lost 10 bases and the J segment 7 bases; nucleotides outside the gene matches: 8. The CDR3 sequence: CATQGAPGNEQFF. The CDR3 nucleotides read TGTGCCACACAGGGGGCGCCGGGGAATGAGCAGTTCTTC.

V gene TRBV29-1 combines with J gene TRBJ2-5; weak D call: TRBD2 (5 bases). The better agreement between TRBJ2-7 and the DNA end casts doubt on the J call. The CDR3 runs to 15 residues. Germline V CDR1 and CDR2: SQVTM, ANQGSEA. The CDR3 DNA sequence: TGCAGCGTTAGAGAGGTCAGGACGTCCGAGGGCGAGCAGTACTTC. It specifies CSVREVRTSEGEQYF.

The genes are TRBV2 and TRBJ2-7, with 8 bases identical to TRBD1. The CDR3 has 13 residues. CDR1 and CDR2 from the germline V gene are SNHLY and FYNNEI. Unmatched junction bases numbered 7, after V lost 6 bases and J lost 6 bases. CDR3 loop: CASRARGQGEQYF. CDR3 coding DNA: TGTGCCAGCAGGGCCAGGGGGCAAGGCGAGCAGTACTTC. Using reference TRBV2 and TRBJ2-7 for the parts outside the CDR3, the full variable domain is EPEVTQTPSHQVTQMGQEVILRCVPISNHLYFYWYRQILGQKVEFLVSFYNNEISEKSEIFDDQFSVERPDGSNFTLKIRSTKLEDSAMYFCASRARGQGEQYFGPGTRLTVT.

V gene TRBV28 combines with J gene TRBJ1-3; tentatively, D is TRBD1 (6 bases). V was shortened by 3 bases and J by 0 bases, with 12 bases between the two germline ends. The CDR3 has 16 amino acids. The V gene's germline CDR1 is MDHEN and CDR2 SYDVKM. The CDR3 protein is CASSFQGPYSGNTIYF. The CDR3 region has the DNA TGTGCCAGCAGTTTTCAGGGGCCGTACTCTGGAAACACCATATATTTT.

This clone was detected a few times. The sample contains more than one DNA sequence encoding this CDR3. This chain uses TRBV5-4 with TRBJ2-5, with 7 bases lining up with TRBD2. V gave up 1 base and J gave up 4 bases; unmatched junction bases: 4. The CDR3 runs to 14 residues. The germline V gene has CDR1 SGHNT and CDR2 YYREEE (reference sequence). CDR3 in amino acids: CASSLPGGRETQYF. CDR3 sequence (DNA): TGTGCCAGCAGCTTGCCGGGAGGTAGAGAGACCCAGTACTTC.

This clone was picked up one time. This sequence joins TRBV6-5 and TRBJ2-2; no definite D call. Germline V lookup: CDR1 MNHEY, CDR2 SVGAGI. V dropped 4 bases and J dropped 1 base, with 13 bases sitting between them. The CDR3 loop spans 16 amino acids. The CDR3 DNA follows: TGTGCCAGCAGTTTCTCGGCCGACCAGAACACCGGGGAGCTGTTTTTT. It yields the protein CASSFSADQNTGELFF.

This sequence joins TRBV5-4 and TRBJ1-2, with D hard to call. CDR3 length equals 13 residues. Germline CDR1 SGHNT, CDR2 YYREEE (reference sequence). V was cut by 5 bases and J by 2 bases, with 10 bases left in between. CDR3 in DNA: TGTGCCAGCAGTAGGTACTCGAACTATGGCTACACCTTC. Protein: CASSRYSNYGYTF.

The J gene is TRBJ2-7, the V gene TRBV7-2; a possible D gene is TRBD2 (6 bases). Germline CDR1 is SGHTA and CDR2 is FQGNSA. The CDR3 runs to 13 residues. The V and J ends lost 0 bases and 7 bases respectively, with 10 bases between them. The CDR3 loop is CASSLAVSGEQYF. DNA for the CDR3: TGTGCCAGCAGCTTAGCGGTTAGCGGTGAGCAGTACTTC.

This clone has only one observation. The chain employs TRBV18 and TRBJ2-5; the D is unclear. The germline V and J ends were trimmed by 2 bases and 2 bases, with 9 bases remaining between them. The CDR3 has 14 residues. CDR1 and CDR2 from the germline V gene are KGHSH and LQKENI. CDR3 residues: CASSPGIEQETQYF. The CDR3 DNA reads TGTGCCAGCTCACCAGGGATCGAACAAGAGACCCAGTACTTC.